The sequence of this T cell receptor (beta chain) was determined in a study of shared clonotypes between healthy human individuals. Study-wide points: All-four-donor shared clonotypes had higher generation probabilities than non-shared clonotypes did. Incompleteness in sorted-subset sequencing, despite large depth, was shown by rarefaction.

CDR1 and CDR2 (germline): LNHDA, SQIVND (reference sequence). J was trimmed by 2 bases and V by 5 bases; bases with no gene match: 5. This CDR3 spans 16 amino acids. With regard to this clone: What it binds is not known.

Libraries were prepared by immunoSEQ multiplex PCR; TCRdb keeps only in-frame clonotypes and omits some of them. The sample records about 2,500,000 clones, around 94% being singletons. The sequenced sample was naive CD4+ T cells sorted from blood. Subset noted: CD45RA+ positively selected. This sequence was found in a man between 18 and 35 years old in good health. The V and J genes are TRBV19 and TRBJ2-4, with 11 nucleotides matching TRBD1. CDR3 sequence: CASSPGQGATKNIQYF. CDR3 coding DNA: TGTGCCAGTAGTCCTGGACAGGGGGCGACCAAAAACATTCAGTACTTC.